This TCR beta chain comes out of a study of technical replicates of blood from several donors (dated by TCRdb to 2015 to 2018). Libraries were constructed by the immunoSEQ multiplex PCR assay. TCRdb took over this immuneACCESS table, retaining in-frame rearrangements with V and J assigned. Such tables are incomplete; in checked studies, under half of the missing clones stem from an unresolved V gene, and the remainder is unexplained. Recorded for this sample are around 86,000 clones; roughly 96% of them occurred a single time. Around 0.2% of the sample is held by the ten biggest clonotypes. Worth noting for this clone: This receptor's antigen is unknown. Base qualities are not provided; no much larger clone lies one nucleotide away.

Trimming at the junction amounts to 6 bases on V and 8 bases on J, and the germline ends lie 10 bases apart. Taken from cysteine to phenylalanine, the CDR3 has 11 residues. The sequence is cut down to CDR3 DNA, 33 bases in frame from base 1. The germline V gene supplies CDR1 MNHEY and CDR2 SVGAGI. In this chain, TRBV6-5 is recombined with TRBJ2-5; the D region possibly corresponds to TRBD1 (6 bases align). The sequenced material came from T cells isolated from PBMCs. This sequence was found in a human donor in good health. The nucleotide sequence reads as follows: TGTGCCAGCAGCCACAGGGATACCCAGTACTTC. Its translation is CASSHRDTQYF.